Below, one TCR beta chain is given with its context. Looked up from germline, CDR1 is SGHRS and CDR2 is YFSETQ. The CDR3 consists of 18 residues. Trimming cost V 0 bases and J 2 bases; bases outside gene matches: 7. The sample belongs to a study of T cell changes during pregnancy in multiple sclerosis. Clones were read by immunoSEQ multiplex PCR, and TCRdb kept only the in-frame ones, dropping some. The profile covers 30,000 to 45,000 clones, with about nine tenths appearing a single time and roughly 0.38% taken by the ten largest. The rearrangement joins TRBV5-1 to TRBJ2-3; 12 bases are a match to TRBD2. This clonotype originated in a female donor in good health, enrolled as a control in a pregnancy study. The starting material was CD4+ T cells from peripheral blood mononuclear cells, obtained after pregnancy. CDR3 loop: CASSLAGASGGATDTQYF. The CDR3, as DNA: TGCGCCAGCAGCTTGGCAGGGGCTAGCGGGGGGGCCACAGATACGCAGTATTTT.